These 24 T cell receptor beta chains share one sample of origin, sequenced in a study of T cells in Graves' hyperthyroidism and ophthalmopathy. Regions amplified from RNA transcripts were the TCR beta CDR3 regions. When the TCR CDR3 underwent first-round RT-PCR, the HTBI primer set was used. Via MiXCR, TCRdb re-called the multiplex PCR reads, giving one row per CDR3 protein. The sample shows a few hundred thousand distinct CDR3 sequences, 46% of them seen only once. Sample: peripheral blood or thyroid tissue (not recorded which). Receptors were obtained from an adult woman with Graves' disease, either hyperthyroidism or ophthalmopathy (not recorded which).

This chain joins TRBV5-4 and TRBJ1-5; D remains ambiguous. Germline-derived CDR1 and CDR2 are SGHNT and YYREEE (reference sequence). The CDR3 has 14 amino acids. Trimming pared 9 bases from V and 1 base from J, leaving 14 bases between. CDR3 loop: CATKLGGSNQPQHF. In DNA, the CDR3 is TGTGCCACAAAACTTGGCGGAAGCAATCAGCCCCAGCATTTT.

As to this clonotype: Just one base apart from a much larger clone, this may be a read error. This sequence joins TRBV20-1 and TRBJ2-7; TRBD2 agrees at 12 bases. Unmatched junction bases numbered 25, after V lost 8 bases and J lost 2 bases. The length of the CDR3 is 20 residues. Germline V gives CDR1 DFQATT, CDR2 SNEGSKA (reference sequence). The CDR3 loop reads CSTRHEGNPRTSGTAYEQYF. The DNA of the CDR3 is TGCAGTACACGACACGAGGGGAACCCCCGGACTAGCGGGACCGCCTACGAGCAGTACTTC.

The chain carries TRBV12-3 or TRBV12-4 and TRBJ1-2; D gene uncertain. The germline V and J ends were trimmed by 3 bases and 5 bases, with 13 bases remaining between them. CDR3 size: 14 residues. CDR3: CASSFGSSGYGYTF. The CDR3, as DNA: TGTGCCAGCAGTTTTGGCAGCAGCGGGTATGGCTACACCTTC.

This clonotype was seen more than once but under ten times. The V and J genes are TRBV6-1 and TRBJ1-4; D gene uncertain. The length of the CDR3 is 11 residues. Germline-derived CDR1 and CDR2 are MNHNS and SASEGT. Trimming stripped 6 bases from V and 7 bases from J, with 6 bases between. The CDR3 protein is CASSRSEKLFF. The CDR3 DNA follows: TGTGCCAGCAGCCGCAGTGAAAAACTGTTTTTT.

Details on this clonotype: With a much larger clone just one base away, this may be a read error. This CDR3 reads CASSLVPGGELVF. The CDR3 DNA reads TGTGCCAGCAGCTTAGTCCCAGGGGGGGAGCTGGTTTTT. J is TRBJ2-2 and V is TRBV7-2, with D perhaps being TRBD1 or TRBD2 (7 bases each). CDR3 size: 13 residues. Germline CDR1 is SGHTA and CDR2 is FQGNSA.

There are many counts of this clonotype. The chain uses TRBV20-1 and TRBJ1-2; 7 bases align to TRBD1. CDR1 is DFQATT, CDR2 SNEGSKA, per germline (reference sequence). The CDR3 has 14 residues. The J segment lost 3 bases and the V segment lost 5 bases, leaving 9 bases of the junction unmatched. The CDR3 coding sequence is TGCAGTGCTTTATTCACCGGGACAGACTATGGCTACACCTTC. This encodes CSALFTGTDYGYTF.

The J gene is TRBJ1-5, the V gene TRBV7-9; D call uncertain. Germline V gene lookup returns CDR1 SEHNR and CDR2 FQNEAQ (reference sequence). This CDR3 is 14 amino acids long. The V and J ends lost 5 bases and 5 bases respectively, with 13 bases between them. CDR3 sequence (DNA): TGTGCCAGCAGCGCAACCGGGCCAGATCAGCCCCAGCATTTT. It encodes CASSATGPDQPQHF.

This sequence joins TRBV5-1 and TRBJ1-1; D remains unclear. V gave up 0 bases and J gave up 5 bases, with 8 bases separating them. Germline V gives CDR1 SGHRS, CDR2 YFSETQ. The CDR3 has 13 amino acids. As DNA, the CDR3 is TGCGCCAGCAGCTTGGGGGCGAGGACTGAAGCTTTCTTT. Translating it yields CASSLGARTEAFF.

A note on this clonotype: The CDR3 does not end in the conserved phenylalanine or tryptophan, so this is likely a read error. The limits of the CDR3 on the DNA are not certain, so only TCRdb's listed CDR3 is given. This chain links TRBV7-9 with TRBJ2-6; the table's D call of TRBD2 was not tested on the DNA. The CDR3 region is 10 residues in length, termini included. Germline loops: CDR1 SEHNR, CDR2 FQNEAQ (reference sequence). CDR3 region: CASSLRLAGT.

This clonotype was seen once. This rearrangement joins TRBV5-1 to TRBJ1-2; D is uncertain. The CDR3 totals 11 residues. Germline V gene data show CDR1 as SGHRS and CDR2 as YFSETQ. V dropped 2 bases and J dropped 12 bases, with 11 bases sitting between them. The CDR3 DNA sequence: TGCGCCAGCAGCTTCAGCTCTGGAAACACCTTC. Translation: CASSFSSGNTF.

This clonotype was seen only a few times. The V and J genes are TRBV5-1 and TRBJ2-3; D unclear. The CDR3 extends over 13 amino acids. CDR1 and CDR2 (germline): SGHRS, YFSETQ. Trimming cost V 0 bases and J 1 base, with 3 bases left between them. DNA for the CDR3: TGCGCCAGCAGCTTGGAGGGCACAGATACGCAGTATTTT. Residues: CASSLEGTDTQYF.

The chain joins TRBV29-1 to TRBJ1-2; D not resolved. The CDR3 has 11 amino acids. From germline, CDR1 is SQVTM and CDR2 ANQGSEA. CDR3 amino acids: CGATNNYGYTF. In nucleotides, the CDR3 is TGCGGCGCGACGAATAACTATGGCTACACCTTC.

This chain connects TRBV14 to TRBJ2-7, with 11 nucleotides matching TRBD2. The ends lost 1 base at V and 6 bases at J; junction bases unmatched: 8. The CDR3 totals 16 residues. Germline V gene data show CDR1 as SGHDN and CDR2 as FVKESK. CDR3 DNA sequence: TGTGCCAGCAGCCAAGGACTAGCGGGATCCTTCGGCGAGCAGTACTTC. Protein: CASSQGLAGSFGEQYF.

The CDR3 region is CSARDRASPLHF. CDR3 sequence (DNA): TGCAGTGCTAGGGACAGGGCTTCACCCCTCCACTTT. The chain links TRBV20-1 to TRBJ1-6; 8 bases agree with TRBD1. Trimming removed 3 bases from V and 9 bases from J; junction bases left unmatched: 1. The CDR3 length is 12 residues. Looked up from germline, CDR1 is DFQATT and CDR2 is SNEGSKA (reference sequence).

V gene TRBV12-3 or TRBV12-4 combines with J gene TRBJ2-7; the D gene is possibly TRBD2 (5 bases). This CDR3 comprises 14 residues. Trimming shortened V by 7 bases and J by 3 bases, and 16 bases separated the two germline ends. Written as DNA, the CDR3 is TGTGCCAGCACCCACAGCGGAAGATTCTACGAGCAGTACTTC. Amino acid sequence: CASTHSGRFYEQYF.

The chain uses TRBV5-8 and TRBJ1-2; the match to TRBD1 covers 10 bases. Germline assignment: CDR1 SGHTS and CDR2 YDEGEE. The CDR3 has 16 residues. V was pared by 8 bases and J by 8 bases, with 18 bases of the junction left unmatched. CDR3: CARGTGESGVSLGYTF. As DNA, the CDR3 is TGTGCCAGGGGGACAGGGGAGTCTGGGGTATCCCTCGGCTACACCTTC. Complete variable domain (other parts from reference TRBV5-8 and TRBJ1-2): EAGVTQSPTHLIKTRGQQATLRCSPISGHTSVYWYQQALGLGLQFLLWYDEGEERNRGNFPPRFSGRQFPNYSSELNVNALELEDSALYLCARGTGESGVSLGYTFGSGTRLTVV.

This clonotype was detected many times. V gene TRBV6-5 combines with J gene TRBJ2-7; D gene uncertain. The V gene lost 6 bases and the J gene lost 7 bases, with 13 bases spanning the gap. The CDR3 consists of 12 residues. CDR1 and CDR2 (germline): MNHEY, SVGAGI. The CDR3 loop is CASRDDGWEQYF. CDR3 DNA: TGTGCCAGCAGAGACGATGGGTGGGAGCAGTACTTC.

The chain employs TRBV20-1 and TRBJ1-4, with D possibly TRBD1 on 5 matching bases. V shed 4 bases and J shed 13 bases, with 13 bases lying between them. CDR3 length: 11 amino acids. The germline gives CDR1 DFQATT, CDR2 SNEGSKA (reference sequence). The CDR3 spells CSATGRQGLFF. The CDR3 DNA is TGCAGTGCTACAGGGCGTCAGGGACTGTTTTTT.

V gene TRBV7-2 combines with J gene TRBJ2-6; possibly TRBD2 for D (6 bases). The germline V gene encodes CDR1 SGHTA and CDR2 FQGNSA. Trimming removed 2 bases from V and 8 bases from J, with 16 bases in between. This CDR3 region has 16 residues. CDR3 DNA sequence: TGTGCCAGCAGCTTATCCTCCGGGGCGGGGTCCAACGTCCTGACTTTC. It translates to CASSLSSGAGSNVLTF.

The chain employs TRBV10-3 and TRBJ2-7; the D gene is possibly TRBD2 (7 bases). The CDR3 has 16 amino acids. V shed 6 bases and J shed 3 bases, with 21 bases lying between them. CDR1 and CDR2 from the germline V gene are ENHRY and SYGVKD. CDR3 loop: CAIRAGAGPGGYEQYF. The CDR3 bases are TGTGCCATCAGGGCGGGGGCGGGACCCGGCGGCTACGAGCAGTACTTC.

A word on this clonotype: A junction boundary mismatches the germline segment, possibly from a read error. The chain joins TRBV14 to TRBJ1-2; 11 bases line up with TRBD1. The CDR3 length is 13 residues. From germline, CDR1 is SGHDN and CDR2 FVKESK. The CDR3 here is CACSQGQGEGYTF. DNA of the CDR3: TGTGCCTGCAGCCAGGGACAGGGGGAAGGCTACACCTTC.

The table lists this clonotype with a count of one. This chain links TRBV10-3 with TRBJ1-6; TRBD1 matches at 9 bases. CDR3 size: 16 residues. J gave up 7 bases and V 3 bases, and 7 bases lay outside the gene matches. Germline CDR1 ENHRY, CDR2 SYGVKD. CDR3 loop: CAISESGTGFNSPLHF. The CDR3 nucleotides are TGTGCCATCAGTGAATCCGGGACAGGGTTCAATTCACCCCTCCACTTT.

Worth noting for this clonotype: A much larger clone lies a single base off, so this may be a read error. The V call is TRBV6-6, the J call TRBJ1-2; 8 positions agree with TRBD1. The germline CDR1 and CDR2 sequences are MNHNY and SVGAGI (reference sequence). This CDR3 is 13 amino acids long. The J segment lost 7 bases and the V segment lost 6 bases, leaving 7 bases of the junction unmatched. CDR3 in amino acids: CASRGQGDSGYTF. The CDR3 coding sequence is TGTGCCAGCAGAGGACAGGGAGATTCTGGCTACACCTTC.

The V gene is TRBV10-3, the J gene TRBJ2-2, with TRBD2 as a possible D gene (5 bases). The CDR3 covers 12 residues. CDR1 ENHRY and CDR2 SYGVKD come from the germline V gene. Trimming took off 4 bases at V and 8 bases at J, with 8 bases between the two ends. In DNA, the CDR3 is TGTGCCATCAGTGCGGGGTGGGGGGAGCTGTTTTTT. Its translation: CAISAGWGELFF.